This T cell receptor beta chain is drawn from a study of blood T cell repertoires in COVID-19. Study in general: The cDNA or gDNA used as material had been derived from T cells, B-cell-depleted T cells, or PBMCs.

Sequenced by immunoSEQ multiplex PCR; TCRdb stores in-frame clones only, minus some. The table records 80,000 or so clones, over 65% of them present only once. Per germline, CDR1 SGHDT and CDR2 YYEEEE. The trim removed 4 bases at V and 11 bases at J, leaving 5 bases unmatched. This CDR3 has 11 residues. The clonotype comes from a man in his fifties or sixties with active or convalescent COVID-19. The J gene is TRBJ1-1, the V gene TRBV5-6; 7 bases are a match to TRBD1. The sample taken for sequencing was peripheral blood. The CDR3 here is CASSRRDSAFF. The DNA for the CDR3 is TGTGCCAGCAGCCGCCGGGACAGCGCTTTCTTT.